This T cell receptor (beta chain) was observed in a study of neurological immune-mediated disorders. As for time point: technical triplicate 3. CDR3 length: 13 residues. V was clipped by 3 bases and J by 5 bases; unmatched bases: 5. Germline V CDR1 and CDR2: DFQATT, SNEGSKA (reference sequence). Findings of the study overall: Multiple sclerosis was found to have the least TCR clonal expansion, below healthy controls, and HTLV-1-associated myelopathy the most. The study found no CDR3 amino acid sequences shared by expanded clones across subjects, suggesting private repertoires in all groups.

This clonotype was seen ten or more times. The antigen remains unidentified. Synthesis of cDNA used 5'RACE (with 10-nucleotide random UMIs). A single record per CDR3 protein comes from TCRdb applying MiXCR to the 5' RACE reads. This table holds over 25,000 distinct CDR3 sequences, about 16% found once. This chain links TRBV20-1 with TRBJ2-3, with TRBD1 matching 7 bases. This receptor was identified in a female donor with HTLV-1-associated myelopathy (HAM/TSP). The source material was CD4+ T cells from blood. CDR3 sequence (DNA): TGCAGTGCTAGTAGGGGGCCGAAAGATACGCAGTATTTT. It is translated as CSASRGPKDTQYF.